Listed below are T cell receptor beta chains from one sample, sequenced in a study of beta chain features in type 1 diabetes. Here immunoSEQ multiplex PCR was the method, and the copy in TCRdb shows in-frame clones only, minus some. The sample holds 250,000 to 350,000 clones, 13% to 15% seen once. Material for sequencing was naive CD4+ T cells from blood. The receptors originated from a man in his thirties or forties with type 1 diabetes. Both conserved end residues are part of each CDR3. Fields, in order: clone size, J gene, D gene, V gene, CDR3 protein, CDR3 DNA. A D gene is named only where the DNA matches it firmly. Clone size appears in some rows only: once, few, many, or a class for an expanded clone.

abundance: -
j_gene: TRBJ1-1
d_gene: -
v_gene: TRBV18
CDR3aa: CASSELNTEAFF
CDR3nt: TGTGCCAGTTCTGAGCTGAACACTGAAGCTTTCTTT

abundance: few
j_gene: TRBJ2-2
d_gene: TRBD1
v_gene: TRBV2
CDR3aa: CASSEAARGTGELFF
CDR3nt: TGTGCCAGCAGTGAAGCGGCCAGGGGGACCGGGGAGCTGTTTTTT

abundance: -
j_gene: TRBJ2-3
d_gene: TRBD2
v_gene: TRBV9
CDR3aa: CASSFLAGSTDTQYF
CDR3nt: TGTGCCAGCAGCTTTCTAGCGGGGAGCACAGATACGCAGTATTTT

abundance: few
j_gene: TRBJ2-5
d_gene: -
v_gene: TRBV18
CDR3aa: CASSPQTRDTQYF
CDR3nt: TGTGCCAGCTCACCACAGACCCGGGATACCCAGTACTTC

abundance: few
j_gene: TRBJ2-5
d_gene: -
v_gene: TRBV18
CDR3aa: CASSRTGIQETQYF
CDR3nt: TGTGCCAGCTCACGGACGGGGATACAAGAGACCCAGTACTTC

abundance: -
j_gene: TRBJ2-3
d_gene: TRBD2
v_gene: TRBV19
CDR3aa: CASTTNGLAGDTQYF
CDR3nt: TGTGCCAGTACCACTAACGGACTAGCGGGAGATACGCAGTATTTT

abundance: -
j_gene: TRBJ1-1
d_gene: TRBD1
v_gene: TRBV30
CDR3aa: CAWRAQGAAEAFF
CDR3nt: TGTGCCTGGAGAGCACAGGGGGCGGCTGAAGCTTTCTTT

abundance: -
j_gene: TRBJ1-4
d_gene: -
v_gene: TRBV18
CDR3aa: CASSPNAGWYEKLFF
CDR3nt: TGTGCCAGCTCACCAAACGCAGGGTGGTATGAAAAACTGTTTTTT

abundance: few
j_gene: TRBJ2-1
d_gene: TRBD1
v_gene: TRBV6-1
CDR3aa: CASRWPGQGYNEQFF
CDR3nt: TGTGCCAGCAGGTGGCCGGGACAGGGCTACAATGAGCAGTTCTTC

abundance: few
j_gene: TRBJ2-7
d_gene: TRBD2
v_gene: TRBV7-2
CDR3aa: CASSPTSGNSYEQYF
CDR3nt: TGTGCCAGCAGTCCCACTAGCGGGAACTCCTACGAGCAGTACTTC

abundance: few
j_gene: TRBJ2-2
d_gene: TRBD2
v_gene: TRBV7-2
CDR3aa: CASSPAASGRHTGELFF
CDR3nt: TGTGCCAGCAGCCCCGCAGCCAGCGGGAGGCACACCGGGGAGCTGTTTTTT

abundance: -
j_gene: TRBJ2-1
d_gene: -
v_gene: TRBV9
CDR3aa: CASSVGSSSYNEQFF
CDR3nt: TGTGCCAGCAGCGTCGGGTCGAGCTCCTACAATGAGCAGTTCTTC

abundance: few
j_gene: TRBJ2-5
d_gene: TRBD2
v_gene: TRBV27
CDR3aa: CASSLTGGTQETQYF
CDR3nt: TGTGCCAGCAGTCTCACGGGAGGCACGCAAGAGACCCAGTACTTC

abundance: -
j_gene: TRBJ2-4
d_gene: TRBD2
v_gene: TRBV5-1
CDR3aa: CASSTLAGLKNIQYF
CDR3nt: TGCGCCAGCAGCACCTTAGCGGGGCTCAAAAACATTCAGTACTTC

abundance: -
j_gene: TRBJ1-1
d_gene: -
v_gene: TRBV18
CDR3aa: CASSPPESTEAFF
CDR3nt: TGTGCCAGCTCACCACCGGAGAGCACTGAAGCTTTCTTT

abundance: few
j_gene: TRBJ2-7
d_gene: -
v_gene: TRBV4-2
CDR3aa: CASSQEGGNPYEQYF
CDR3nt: TGTGCCAGCAGCCAAGAAGGCGGGAACCCCTACGAGCAGTACTTC

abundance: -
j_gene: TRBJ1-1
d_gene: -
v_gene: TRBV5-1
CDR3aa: CASSLGDPTGEAFF
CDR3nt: TGCGCCAGCAGCTTGGGCGACCCCACGGGTGAAGCTTTCTTT

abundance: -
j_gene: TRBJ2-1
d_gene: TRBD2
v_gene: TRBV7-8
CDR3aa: CASSFGSGSVPYNEQFF
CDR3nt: TGTGCCAGCAGCTTCGGAAGCGGGAGTGTCCCCTACAATGAGCAGTTCTTC

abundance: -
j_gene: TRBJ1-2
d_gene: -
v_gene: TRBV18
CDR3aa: CASSRLSDGYTF
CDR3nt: TGTGCCAGCTCACGACTCAGTGATGGCTACACCTTC

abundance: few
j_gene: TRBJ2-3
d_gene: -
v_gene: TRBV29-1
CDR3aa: CSVARSLSESGADTQYF
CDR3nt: TGCAGCGTCGCGCGATCCCTTAGCGAGAGTGGGGCAGATACGCAGTATTTT

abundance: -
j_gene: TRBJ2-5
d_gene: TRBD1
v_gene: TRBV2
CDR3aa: CASSDGQGQETQYF
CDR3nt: TGTGCCAGCAGTGACGGACAGGGCCAAGAGACCCAGTACTTC

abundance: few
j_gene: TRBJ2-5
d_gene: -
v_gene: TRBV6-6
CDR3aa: CASSYSSGGETQYF
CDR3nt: TGTGCCAGCAGTTACTCTTCGGGTGGAGAGACCCAGTACTTC

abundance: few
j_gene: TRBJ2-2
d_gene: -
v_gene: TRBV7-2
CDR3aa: CASSSVWGGPGELFF
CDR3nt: TGTGCCAGCAGCTCTGTATGGGGGGGCCCCGGGGAGCTGTTTTTT

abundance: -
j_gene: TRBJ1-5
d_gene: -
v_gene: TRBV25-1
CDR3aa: CASRQSNQPQHF
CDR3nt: TGTGCCAGCAGACAGTCCAATCAGCCCCAGCATTTT

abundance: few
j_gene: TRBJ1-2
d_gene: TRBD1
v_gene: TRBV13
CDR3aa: CASSYRQGNGYTF
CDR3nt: TGTGCCAGCAGCTACCGACAGGGTAACGGCTACACCTTC

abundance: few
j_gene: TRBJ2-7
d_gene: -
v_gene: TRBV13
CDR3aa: CASSSRTPPRVLGGQYF
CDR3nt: TGTGCCAGCAGCTCCAGGACTCCTCCTCGAGTCTTAGGGGGGCAGTACTTC

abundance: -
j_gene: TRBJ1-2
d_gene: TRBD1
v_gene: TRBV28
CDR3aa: CASSPADREHGYTF
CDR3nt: TGTGCCAGCAGTCCCGCCGACAGGGAACATGGCTACACCTTC

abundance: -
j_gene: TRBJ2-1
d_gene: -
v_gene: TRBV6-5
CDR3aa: CASSPTGFNEQFF
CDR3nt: TGTGCCAGCAGTCCCACAGGGTTCAATGAGCAGTTCTTC

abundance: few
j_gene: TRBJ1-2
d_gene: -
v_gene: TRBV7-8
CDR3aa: CASRLKSGYGYTF
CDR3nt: TGTGCCAGCCGCCTGAAGTCGGGCTATGGCTACACCTTC

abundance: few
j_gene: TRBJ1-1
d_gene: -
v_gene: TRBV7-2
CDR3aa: CASSFGGSTEAFF
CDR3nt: TGTGCCAGCAGCTTTGGGGGGAGCACTGAAGCTTTCTTT

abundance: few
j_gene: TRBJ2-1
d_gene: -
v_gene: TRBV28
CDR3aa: CASSSLWTGRNEQFF
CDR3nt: TGTGCCAGCAGTTCCCTCTGGACCGGGAGAAATGAGCAGTTCTTC

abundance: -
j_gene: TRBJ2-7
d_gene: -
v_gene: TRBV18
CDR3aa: CASSEVSYEQYF
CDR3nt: TGTGCCAGCTCAGAGGTATCCTACGAGCAGTACTTC

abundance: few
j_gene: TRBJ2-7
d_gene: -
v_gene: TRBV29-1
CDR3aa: CSVEVQSYEQYF
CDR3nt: TGCAGCGTTGAAGTCCAGTCCTACGAGCAGTACTTC

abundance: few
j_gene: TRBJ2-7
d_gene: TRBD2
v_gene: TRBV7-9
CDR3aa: CASSPGGGVISYEQYF
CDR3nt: TGTGCCAGCAGCCCCGGTGGGGGGGTTATTTCCTACGAGCAGTACTTC

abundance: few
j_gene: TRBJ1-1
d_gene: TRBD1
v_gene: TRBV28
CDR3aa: CASSSGQGHTEAFF
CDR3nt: TGTGCCAGCAGTTCCGGACAGGGCCACACTGAAGCTTTCTTT

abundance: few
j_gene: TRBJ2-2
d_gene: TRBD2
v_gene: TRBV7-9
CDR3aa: CASSLLSLAGSTGELFF
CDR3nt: TGTGCCAGCAGCTTACTATCGCTAGCGGGATCCACCGGGGAGCTGTTTTTT

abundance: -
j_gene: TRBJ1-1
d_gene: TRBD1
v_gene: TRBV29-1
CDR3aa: CSVGTGGNTEAFF
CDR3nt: TGCAGCGTTGGCACAGGGGGCAACACTGAAGCTTTCTTT

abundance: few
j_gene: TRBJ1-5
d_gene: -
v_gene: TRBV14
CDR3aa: CASSQGSSNRVSNQPQHF
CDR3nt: TGTGCCAGCAGCCAAGGAAGTAGTAACAGGGTTAGCAATCAGCCCCAGCATTTT

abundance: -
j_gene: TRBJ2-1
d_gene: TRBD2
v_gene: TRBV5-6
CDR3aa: CASSSTSGTYNEQFF
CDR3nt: TGTGCCAGCAGCTCTACTAGCGGGACCTACAATGAGCAGTTCTTC

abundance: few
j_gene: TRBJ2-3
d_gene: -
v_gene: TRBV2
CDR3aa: CASTYSTVEDTQYF
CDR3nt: TGTGCCAGCACATACTCGACAGTTGAAGATACGCAGTATTTT

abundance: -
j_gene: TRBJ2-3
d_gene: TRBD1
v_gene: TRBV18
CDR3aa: CASSPPWTGGTDTQYF
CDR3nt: TGTGCCAGCTCACCACCTTGGACAGGGGGAACAGATACGCAGTATTTT

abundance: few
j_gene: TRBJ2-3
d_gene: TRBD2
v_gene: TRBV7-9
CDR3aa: CASSGLAGETDTQYF
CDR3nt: TGTGCCAGCAGCGGACTAGCGGGAGAAACAGATACGCAGTATTTT

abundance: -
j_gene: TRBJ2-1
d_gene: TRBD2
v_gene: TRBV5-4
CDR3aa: CASSPGRTSGSNEQFF
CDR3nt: TGTGCCAGCAGTCCGGGCCGGACTAGCGGGAGCAATGAGCAGTTCTTC

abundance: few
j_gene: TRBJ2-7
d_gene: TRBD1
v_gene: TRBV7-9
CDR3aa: CASSPTGGPGEQYF
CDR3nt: TGTGCCAGCAGCCCGACAGGGGGCCCCGGCGAGCAGTACTTC